This T cell receptor beta chain is from a study of blood T cell repertoires in COVID-19. Study background: Specimens from acute and convalescent COVID-19 originated in the United States, Italy and Spain. PBMCs, B-cell-depleted T cells, or T cells were the source of the cDNA or gDNA that made up the material.

The protocol was immunoSEQ multiplex PCR, while the TCRdb copy is restricted to in-frame clones and leaves out a portion. The table includes about 480,000 clones, roughly nine tenths detected once. While infection was still active, Seattle patients were enrolled and then followed longitudinally. In germline, CDR1 is SGDLS, CDR2 YYNGEE. The CDR3 is 13 residues long. V lost 0 bases, J lost 1 base, and 4 bases lay in between. The rearrangement links TRBV9 to TRBJ2-5; no clear D gene. This TCR derives from a woman aged 50 to 65 with COVID-19, enrolled during active disease. Sequencing was performed on peripheral blood. CDR3 coding DNA: TGTGCCAGCAGCGTAGCCGGCCAAGAGACCCAGTACTTC. Its translation: CASSVAGQETQYF.